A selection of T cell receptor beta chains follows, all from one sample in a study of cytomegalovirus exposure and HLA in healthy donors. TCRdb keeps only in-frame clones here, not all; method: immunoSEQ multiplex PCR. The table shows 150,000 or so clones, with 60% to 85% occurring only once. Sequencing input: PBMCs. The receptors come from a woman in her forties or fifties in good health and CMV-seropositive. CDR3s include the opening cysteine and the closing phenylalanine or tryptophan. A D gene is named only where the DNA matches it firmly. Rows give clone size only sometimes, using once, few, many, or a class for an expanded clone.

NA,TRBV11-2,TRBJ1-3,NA,TGTGCCAGCAGCTCCCCCGGTAGCACCATATATTTT,CASSSPGSTIYF
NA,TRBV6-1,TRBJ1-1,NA,TGTGCCAGCAGTGAAGATTGGGGGGGGAACACTGAAGCTTTCTTT,CASSEDWGGNTEAFF
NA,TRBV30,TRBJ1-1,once,TGTGCCTGGAAGCAGGGGAATCTGAACACTGAAGCTTTCTTT,CAWKQGNLNTEAFF
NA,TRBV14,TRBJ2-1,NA,TGTGCCAGCAGCCAAATTGCAAGCGGTATTTCGGTTGAGCAGTTCTTC,CASSQIASGISVEQFF
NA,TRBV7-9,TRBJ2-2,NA,TGTGCCAGCAGCTTTTTGGAGGGCGACGCCGGGGAGCTGTTTTTT,CASSFLEGDAGELFF
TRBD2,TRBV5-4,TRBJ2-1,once,TGTGCCAGCACCCTGGGGGCTAGCGGGGGCCCTGGGGAGCAGTTCTTC,CASTLGASGGPGEQFF
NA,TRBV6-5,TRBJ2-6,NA,TGTGCCAGCAGAAACGGGGGAGATGGGGCCAACGGCCTGACTTTC,CASRNGGDGANGLTF
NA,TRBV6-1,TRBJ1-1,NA,TGTGCCAGCAGTGAAGGGGAGGGATCGGGCACTGAAGCTTTCTTT,CASSEGEGSGTEAFF
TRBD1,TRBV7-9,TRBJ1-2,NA,TGTGCCAGCAGCTTAGTTTGGGAGCGACAGGGGGCTAACTATGGCTACACCTTC,CASSLVWERQGANYGYTF
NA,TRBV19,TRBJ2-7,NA,TGTGCCAGTAGTATAGGAGCATACGAGCAGTACTTC,CASSIGAYEQYF
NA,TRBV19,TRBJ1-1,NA,TGTGCCAGTAAGGAGGGGAGGGATGGCACTGAAGCTTTCTTT,CASKEGRDGTEAFF
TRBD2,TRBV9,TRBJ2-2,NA,TGTGCCAGCAGCGAGGGGACCGGGACTAGCGGGAGGCTTTTCGGGGAGCTGTTTTTT,CASSEGTGTSGRLFGELFF
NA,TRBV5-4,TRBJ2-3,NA,TGTGCCAGCACCCCGCCGGGGGGCCCTAGCACAGATACGCAGTATTTT,CASTPPGGPSTDTQYF
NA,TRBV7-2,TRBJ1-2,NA,TGTGCCAGCAGCTTAGACGCCAGGGCAGGATATGGCTACACCTTC,CASSLDARAGYGYTF
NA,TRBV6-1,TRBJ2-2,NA,TGTGCCAGCAGTGAAGCGGGCAGGGGTTACACCGGGGAGCTGTTTTTT,CASSEAGRGYTGELFF
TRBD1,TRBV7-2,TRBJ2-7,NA,TGTGCCAGCAGCTTAGGGGGACAGGGGGCCTACGAGCAGTACTTC,CASSLGGQGAYEQYF
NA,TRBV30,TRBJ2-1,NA,TGTGCCTGGAGCGTAACTTACAATGAGCAGTTCTTC,CAWSVTYNEQFF
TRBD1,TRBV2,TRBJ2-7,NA,TGTGCCAGCAGTGGGACAGGGGGCTCTCGTTACGAGCAGTACTTC,CASSGTGGSRYEQYF
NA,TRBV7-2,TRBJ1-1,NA,TGTGCCAGCAGCTCGCAGGGCCAGAACACTGAAGCTTTCTTT,CASSSQGQNTEAFF
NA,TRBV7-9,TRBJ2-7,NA,TGTGCCAGCAGCTTAGCGGATCCAGGGTACAACGAGCAGTACTTC,CASSLADPGYNEQYF
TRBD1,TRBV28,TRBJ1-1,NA,TGTGCCAGCAGGGGAGGGACAGGAGACACTGAAGCTTTCTTT,CASRGGTGDTEAFF
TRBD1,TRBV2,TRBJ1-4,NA,TGTGCCAGCAGTCATAATAGGAGGGACAGGGCCGCCAACCCGGGCGAAAAACTGTTTTTT,CASSHNRRDRAANPGEKLFF
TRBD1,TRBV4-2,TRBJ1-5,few,TGTGCCAGCAGCATACAGGGGAGGAATCAGCCCCAGCATTTT,CASSIQGRNQPQHF
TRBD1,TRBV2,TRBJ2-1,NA,TGTGCCAGCAGGGGGGACAGCTCCTACAATGAGCAGTTCTTC,CASRGDSSYNEQFF
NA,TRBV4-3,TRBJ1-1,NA,TGCGCCAGCAGACTCCAGGGGAACACTGAAGCTTTCTTT,CASRLQGNTEAFF
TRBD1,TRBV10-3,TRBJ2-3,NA,TGTGCCATCAGTGGGCGGACAGGGAGCACAGATACGCAGTATTTT,CAISGRTGSTDTQYF
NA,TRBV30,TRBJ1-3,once,TGTGCCTGGAGAGAAGGAGGGGGAAACACCATATATTTT,CAWREGGGNTIYF
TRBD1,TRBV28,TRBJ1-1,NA,TGTGCCAGCAGAACCGACAGGGTAATTCCTGAAGCTTTCTTT,CASRTDRVIPEAFF
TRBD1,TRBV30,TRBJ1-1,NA,TGTGCCTGGGAAGGGGGCGCGGGCACTGAAGCTTTCTTT,CAWEGGAGTEAFF
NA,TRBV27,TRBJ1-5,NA,TGTGCCAGCAGTTTACACAGGGTGAGGGATTATAGCAATCAGCCCCAGCATTTT,CASSLHRVRDYSNQPQHF
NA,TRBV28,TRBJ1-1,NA,TGTGCCATCCTACCCCAGGGCAATGAAGCTTTCTTT,CAILPQGNEAFF
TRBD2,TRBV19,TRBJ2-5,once,TGTGCCAGTAGCACCTCCCGGACTAGCGGGGGGTACCAAGAGACCCAGTACTTC,CASSTSRTSGGYQETQYF
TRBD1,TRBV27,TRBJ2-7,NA,TGTGCCAGCCGTATTGGGACAGGAAGAGTCGAGCAGTACTTC,CASRIGTGRVEQYF
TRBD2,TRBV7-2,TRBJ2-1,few,TGTGCCAGCAGCGAGGGACTATATAACAATGAGCAGTTCTTC,CASSEGLYNNEQFF
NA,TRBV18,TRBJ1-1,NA,TGTGCCAGCTCACCCCCGGGGTCGGGCACTGAAGCTTTCTTT,CASSPPGSGTEAFF
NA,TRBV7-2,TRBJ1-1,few,TGTGCCAGCAGCTCCCTGACACAGACGGAAGCTTTCTTT,CASSSLTQTEAFF
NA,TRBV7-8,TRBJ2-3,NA,TGTGCCAGCAGCCACACAGATACGCAGTATTTT,CASSHTDTQYF
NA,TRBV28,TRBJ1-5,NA,TGTGCCAGCACCCCCGGGGGGTCAGGTCAGCTCCAGCATTTT,CASTPGGSGQLQHF
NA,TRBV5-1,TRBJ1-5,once,TGCGCCAGCAGCTTCGGCCCCCAGGGCAGTAGCAATCAGCCCCAGCATTTT,CASSFGPQGSSNQPQHF
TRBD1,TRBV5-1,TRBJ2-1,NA,TGCGCCAGCAGCCTGAGACAGGGACCAAACAATGAGCAGTTCTTC,CASSLRQGPNNEQFF
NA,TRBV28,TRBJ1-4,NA,TGTGCCAGCAGTTTACGAGTCGGGTGGGGCGGAACTAATGAAAAACTGTTTTTT,CASSLRVGWGGTNEKLFF